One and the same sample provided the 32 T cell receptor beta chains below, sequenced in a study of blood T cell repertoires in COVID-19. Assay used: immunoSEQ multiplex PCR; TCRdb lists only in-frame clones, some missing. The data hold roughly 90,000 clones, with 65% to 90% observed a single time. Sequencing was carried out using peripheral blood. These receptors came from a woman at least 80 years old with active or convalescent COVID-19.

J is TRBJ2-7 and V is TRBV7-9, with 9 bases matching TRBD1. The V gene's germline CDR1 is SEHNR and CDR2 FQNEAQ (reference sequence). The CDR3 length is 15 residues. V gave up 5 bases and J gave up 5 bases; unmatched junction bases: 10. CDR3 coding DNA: TGTGCCAGCAGCATCAGGACAGGGGCCAAGGACGAGCAGTACTTC. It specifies CASSIRTGAKDEQYF.

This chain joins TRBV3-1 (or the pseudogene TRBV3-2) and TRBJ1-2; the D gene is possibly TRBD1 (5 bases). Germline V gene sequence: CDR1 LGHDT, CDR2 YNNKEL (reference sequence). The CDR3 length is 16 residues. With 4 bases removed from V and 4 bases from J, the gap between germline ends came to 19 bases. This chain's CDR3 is CASSRADGGRSYGYTF. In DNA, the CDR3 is TGTGCCAGCAGCCGGGCCGACGGGGGACGGAGCTATGGCTACACCTTC.

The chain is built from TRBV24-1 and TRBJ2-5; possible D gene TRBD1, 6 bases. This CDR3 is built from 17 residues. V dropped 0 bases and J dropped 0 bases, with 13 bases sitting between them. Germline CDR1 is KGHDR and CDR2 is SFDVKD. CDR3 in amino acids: CATSDLRPGANQETQYF. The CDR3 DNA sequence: TGTGCCACCAGTGATTTGCGTCCAGGGGCCAACCAAGAGACCCAGTACTTC.

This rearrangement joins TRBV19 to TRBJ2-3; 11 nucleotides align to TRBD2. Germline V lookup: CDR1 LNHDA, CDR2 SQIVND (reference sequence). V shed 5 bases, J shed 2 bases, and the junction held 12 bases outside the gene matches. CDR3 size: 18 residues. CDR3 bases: TGTGCCAGTAGTCGCTCCGGACTAGCGGGCTCCACCACAGATACGCAGTATTTT. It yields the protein CASSRSGLAGSTTDTQYF.

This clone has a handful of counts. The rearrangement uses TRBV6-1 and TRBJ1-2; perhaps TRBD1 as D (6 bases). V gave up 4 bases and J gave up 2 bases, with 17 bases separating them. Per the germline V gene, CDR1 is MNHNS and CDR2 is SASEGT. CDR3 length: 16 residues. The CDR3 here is CASSGPRWTVNYGYTF. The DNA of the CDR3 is TGTGCCAGCAGTGGGCCAAGATGGACAGTGAACTATGGCTACACCTTC.

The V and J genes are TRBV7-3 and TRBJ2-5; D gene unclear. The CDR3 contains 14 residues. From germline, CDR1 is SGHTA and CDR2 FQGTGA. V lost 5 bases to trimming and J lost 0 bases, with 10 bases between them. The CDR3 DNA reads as TGTGCCAGCAGCCCCAGCGCCCACCAAGAGACCCAGTACTTC. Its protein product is CASSPSAHQETQYF. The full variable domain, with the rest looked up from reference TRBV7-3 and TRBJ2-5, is GAGVSQTPSNKVTEKGKYVELRCDPISGHTALYWYRQSLGQGPEFLIYFQGTGAADDSGLPNDRFFAVRPEGSVSTLKIQRTERGDSAVYLCASSPSAHQETQYFGPGTRLLVL.

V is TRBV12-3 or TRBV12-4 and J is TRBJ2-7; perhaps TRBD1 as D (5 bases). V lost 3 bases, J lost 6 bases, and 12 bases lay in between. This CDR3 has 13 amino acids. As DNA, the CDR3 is TGTGCCAGCAGTTTCCAGGGTGGGTCCGAGCAGTACTTC. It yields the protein CASSFQGGSEQYF.

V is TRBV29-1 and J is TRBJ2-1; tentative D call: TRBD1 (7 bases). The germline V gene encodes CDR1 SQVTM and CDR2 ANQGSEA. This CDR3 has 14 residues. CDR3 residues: CSARGVNSYNEQFF. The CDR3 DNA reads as TGCAGTGCCAGGGGGGTCAATTCCTACAATGAGCAGTTCTTC.

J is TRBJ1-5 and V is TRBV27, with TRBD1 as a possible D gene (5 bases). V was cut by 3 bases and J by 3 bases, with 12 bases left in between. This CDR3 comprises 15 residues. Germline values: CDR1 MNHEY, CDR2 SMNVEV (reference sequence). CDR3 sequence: CASSLEGLYNQPQHF. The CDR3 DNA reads TGTGCCAGCAGTTTGGAGGGACTGTACAATCAGCCCCAGCATTTT.

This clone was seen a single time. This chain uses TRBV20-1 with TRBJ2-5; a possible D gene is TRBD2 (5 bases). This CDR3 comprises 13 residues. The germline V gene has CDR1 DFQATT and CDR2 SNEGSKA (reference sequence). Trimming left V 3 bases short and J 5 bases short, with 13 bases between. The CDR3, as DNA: TGCAGTGCTAGTAGAGGGCGGGCGGAGACCCAGTACTTC. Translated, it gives CSASRGRAETQYF.

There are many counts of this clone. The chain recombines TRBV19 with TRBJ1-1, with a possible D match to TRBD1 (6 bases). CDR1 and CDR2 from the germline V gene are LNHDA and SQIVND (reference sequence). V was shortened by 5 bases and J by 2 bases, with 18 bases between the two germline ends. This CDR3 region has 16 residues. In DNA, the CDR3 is TGTGCCAGTAGTTCCGGACAGCGACGGTTAAACACTGAAGCTTTCTTT. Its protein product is CASSSGQRRLNTEAFF.

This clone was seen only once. CDR3 residues: CASSLFGGAPQETQYF. The CDR3 DNA is TGTGCCAGCAGCTTGTTCGGGGGGGCCCCCCAAGAGACCCAGTACTTC. This rearrangement joins TRBV5-6 to TRBJ2-5; 8 nucleotides agree with TRBD2. CDR1 and CDR2 from the germline V gene are SGHDT and YYEEEE. This CDR3 region has 16 residues. Trimming at V came to 1 base and at J to 1 base, leaving 6 bases not matched to a gene.

CDR3: CASSQAGGLSYEQYF. The CDR3, as DNA: TGCGCCAGCAGCCAGGCGGGGGGACTCTCCTACGAGCAGTACTTC. This sequence joins TRBV4-1 and TRBJ2-7; 8 bases match TRBD2. Germline values: CDR1 MGHRA, CDR2 YSYEKL. The junction had 4 bases not matched to a gene; V was cut back by 3 bases and J by 0 bases. The CDR3 is 15 amino acids.

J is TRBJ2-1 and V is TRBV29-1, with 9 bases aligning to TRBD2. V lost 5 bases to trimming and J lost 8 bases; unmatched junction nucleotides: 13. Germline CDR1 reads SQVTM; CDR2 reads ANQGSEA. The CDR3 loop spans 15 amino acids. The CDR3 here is CSVLAGAVQLDEQFF. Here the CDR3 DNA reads TGCAGCGTTTTAGCGGGAGCGGTACAGCTCGATGAGCAGTTCTTC.

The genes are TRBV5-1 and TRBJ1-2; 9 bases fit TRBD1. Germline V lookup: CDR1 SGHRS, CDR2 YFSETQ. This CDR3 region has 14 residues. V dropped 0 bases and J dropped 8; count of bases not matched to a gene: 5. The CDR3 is CASSLAGQGVGYTF. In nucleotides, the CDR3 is TGCGCCAGCAGCTTGGCGGGACAGGGTGTCGGCTACACCTTC.

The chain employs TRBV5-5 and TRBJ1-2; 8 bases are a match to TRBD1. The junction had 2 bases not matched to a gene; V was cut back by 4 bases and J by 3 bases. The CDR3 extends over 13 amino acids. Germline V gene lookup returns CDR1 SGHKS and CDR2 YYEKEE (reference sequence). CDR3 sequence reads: CASSMTGDYGYTF. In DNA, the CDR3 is TGTGCCAGCAGCATGACAGGGGACTATGGCTACACCTTC.

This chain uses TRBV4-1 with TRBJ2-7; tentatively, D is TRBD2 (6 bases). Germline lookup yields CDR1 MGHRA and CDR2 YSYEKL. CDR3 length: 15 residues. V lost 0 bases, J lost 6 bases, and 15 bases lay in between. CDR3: CASSQDHLASSEQYF. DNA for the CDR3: TGCGCCAGCAGCCAAGATCATCTAGCGTCTTCCGAGCAGTACTTC.

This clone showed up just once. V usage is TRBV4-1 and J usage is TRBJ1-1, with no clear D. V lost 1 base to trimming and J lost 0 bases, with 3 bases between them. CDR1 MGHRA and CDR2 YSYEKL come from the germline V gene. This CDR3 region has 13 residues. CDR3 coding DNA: TGCGCCAGCAGCCAAGCCGTGAACACTGAAGCTTTCTTT. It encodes CASSQAVNTEAFF.

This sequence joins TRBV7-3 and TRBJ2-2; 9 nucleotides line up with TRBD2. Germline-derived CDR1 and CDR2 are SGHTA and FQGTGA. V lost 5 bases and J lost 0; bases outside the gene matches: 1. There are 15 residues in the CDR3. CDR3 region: CASSPSGANTGELFF. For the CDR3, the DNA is TGTGCCAGCAGCCCTAGCGGGGCGAACACCGGGGAGCTGTTTTTT.

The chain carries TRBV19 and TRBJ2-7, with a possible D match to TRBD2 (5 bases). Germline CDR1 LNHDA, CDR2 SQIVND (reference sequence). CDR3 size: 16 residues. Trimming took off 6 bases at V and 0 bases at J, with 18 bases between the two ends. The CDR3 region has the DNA TGTGCCAGTAGCGGGATAGGCAGTCAAAGCTCCTACGAGCAGTACTTC. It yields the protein CASSGIGSQSSYEQYF.

The CDR3 DNA is TGTGCCAGCAGCGTAGTTTCTAGCGGATTCGTCAATGAGCAGTTCTTC. It encodes CASSVVSSGFVNEQFF. V gene TRBV9 combines with J gene TRBJ2-1; 7 nucleotides line up with TRBD2. CDR1 and CDR2 from the germline V gene are SGDLS and YYNGEE. The CDR3 is 16 residues long. V lost 0 bases, J lost 6 bases, and 9 bases stayed unmatched. Filled out from reference TRBV9 and TRBJ2-1, the complete variable domain reads DSGVTQTPKHLITATGQRVTLRCSPRSGDLSVYWYQQSLDQGLQFLIQYYNGEERAKGNILERFSAQQFPDLHSELNLSSLELGDSALYFCASSVVSSGFVNEQFFGPGTRLTVL.

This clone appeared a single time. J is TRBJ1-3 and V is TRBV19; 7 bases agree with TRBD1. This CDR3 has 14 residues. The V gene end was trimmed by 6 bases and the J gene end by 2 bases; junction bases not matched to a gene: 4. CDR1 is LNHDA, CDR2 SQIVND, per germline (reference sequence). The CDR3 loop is CASRSQGTGNTIYF. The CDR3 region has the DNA TGTGCCAGTAGATCACAGGGGACTGGAAACACCATATATTTT.

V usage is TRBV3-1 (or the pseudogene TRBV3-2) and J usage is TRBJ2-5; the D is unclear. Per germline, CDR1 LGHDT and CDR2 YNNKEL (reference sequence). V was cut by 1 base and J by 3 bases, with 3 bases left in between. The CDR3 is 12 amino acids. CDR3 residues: CASSQVKETQYF. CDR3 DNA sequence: TGTGCCAGCAGCCAAGTTAAAGAGACCCAGTACTTC.

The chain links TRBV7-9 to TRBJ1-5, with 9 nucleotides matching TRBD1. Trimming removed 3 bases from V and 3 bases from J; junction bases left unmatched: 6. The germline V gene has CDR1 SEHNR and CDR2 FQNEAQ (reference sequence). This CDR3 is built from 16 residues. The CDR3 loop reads CASSLEQGAVNQPQHF. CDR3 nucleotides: TGTGCCAGCAGCTTGGAACAGGGGGCCGTCAATCAGCCCCAGCATTTT.

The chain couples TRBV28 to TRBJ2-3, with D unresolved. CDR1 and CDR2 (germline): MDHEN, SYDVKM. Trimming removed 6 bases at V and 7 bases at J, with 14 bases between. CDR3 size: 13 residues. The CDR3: CASSQRSWNTQYF. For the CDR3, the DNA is TGTGCCAGCAGCCAGAGGTCGTGGAATACGCAGTATTTT.

DNA for the CDR3: TGTGCCAGCAGCGTAGCTACTTCGTGGAGCGGGGAGCTGTTTTTT. Encoded protein: CASSVATSWSGELFF. The chain has TRBV9 and TRBJ2-2, with no clear D. The CDR3 contains 15 residues. The germline V gene has CDR1 SGDLS and CDR2 YYNGEE. Trimming removed 0 bases at V and 7 bases at J, with 13 bases between.

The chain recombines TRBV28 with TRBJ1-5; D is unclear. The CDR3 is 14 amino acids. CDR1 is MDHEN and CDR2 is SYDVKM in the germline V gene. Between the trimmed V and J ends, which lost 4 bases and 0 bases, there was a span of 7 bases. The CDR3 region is CASSYDNSNQPQHF. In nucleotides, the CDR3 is TGTGCCAGCAGTTACGACAATAGCAATCAGCCCCAGCATTTT.

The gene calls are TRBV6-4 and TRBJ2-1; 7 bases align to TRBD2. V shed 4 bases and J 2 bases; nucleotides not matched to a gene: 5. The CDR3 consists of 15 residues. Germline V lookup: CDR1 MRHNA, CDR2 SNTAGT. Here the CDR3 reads CASSVKRDPYNEQFF. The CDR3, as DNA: TGTGCCAGCAGTGTCAAGCGGGACCCCTACAATGAGCAGTTCTTC.

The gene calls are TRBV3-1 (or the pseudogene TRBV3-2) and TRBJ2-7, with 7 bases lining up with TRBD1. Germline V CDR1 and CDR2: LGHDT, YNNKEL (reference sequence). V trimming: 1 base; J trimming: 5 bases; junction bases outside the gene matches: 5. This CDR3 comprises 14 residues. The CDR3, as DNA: TGTGCCAGCAGCCAAGTTGGGACAGTCGACGAGCAGTACTTC. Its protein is CASSQVGTVDEQYF.

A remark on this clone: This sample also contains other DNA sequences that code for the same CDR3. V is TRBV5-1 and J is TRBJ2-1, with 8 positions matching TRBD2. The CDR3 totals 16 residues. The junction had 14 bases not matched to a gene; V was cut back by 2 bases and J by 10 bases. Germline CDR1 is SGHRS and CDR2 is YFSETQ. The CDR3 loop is CASSFRQLAGGGEQFF. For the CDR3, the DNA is TGCGCCAGCAGCTTCAGACAACTCGCGGGGGGCGGGGAGCAGTTCTTC.

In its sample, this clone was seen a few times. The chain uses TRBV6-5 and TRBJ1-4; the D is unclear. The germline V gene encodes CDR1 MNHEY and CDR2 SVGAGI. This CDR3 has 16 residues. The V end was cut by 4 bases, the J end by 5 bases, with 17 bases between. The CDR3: CASSFSTVGGNEKLFF. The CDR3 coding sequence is TGTGCCAGCAGTTTCTCAACGGTTGGAGGAAATGAAAAACTGTTTTTT.

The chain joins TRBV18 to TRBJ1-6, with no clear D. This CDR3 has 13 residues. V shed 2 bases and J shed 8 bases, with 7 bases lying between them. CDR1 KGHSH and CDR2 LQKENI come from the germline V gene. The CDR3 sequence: CASSPELDSPLHF. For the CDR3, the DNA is TGTGCCAGCTCACCAGAGTTGGATTCACCCCTCCACTTT.